The present T cell receptor beta chain was sequenced within a study of blood T cell repertoires in COVID-19. Study summary: Sample material is recorded as cDNA or gDNA derived from T cells, B-cell-depleted T cells, or PBMCs.

The junction had 3 bases not matched to a gene; V was cut back by 3 bases and J by 4 bases. Germline lookup yields CDR1 MDHEN and CDR2 SYDVKM. This CDR3 contains 14 residues. Assay: immunoSEQ multiplex PCR; the TCRdb copy retains only in-frame clones and omits some. This sample carries hundreds of thousands of clones, about 85% of them seen once, and the ten largest clones take roughly 2.5%. This receptor was identified in a woman aged 50 to 65 who had recovered from COVID-19. The rearrangement links TRBV28 to TRBJ1-5; 7 bases are shared with TRBD1. The sample consisted of PBMCs or T cells enriched from blood (not recorded which). The chain's CDR3 is CASSFTGVNQPQHF. The CDR3 DNA follows: TGTGCCAGCAGTTTCACAGGGGTGAATCAGCCCCAGCATTTT.